This TCR beta chain was identified during a study of blood T cell repertoires in COVID-19. Study summary: T cells, B-cell-depleted T cells, or PBMCs provided the cDNA or gDNA that served as material.

TCRdb keeps only in-frame clones here, not all; method: immunoSEQ multiplex PCR. This sample has 200,000 to 250,000 clones; around 86% occur once, and the top ten carry around 2%. The CDR3 totals 12 residues. Per germline, CDR1 MGHDK and CDR2 SYGVNS. V was cut by 2 bases and J by 5 bases, with 6 bases left in between. The chain recombines TRBV25-1 with TRBJ1-2; D ambiguous. The sequence derives from a woman between 50 and 59 years old who had recovered from COVID-19. The sequenced sample was PBMCs or T cells enriched from blood (not recorded which). In nucleotides, the CDR3 is TGTGCCAGCAGTGAAAGAGGGTATGGCTACACCTTC. This encodes CASSERGYGYTF.